Following are 23 T cell receptor beta chains from one sample sequenced in a study of blood T cells in healthy people across ages. A second PCR, run for roughly 7 to 11 cycles, used a sample-barcoded 5' primer plus a J-beta primer mix. Using its own MiXCR run on the 5' RACE reads, TCRdb lists one record per CDR3 protein. Of about 680,000 distinct CDR3 sequences in the sample, around 49% were seen once. Sample: blood. Every receptor here comes from a woman aged 55-75 years in good health.

The genes are TRBV20-1 and TRBJ2-1; 10 positions match TRBD2. Germline CDR1 and CDR2: DFQATT and SNEGSKA (reference sequence). Unmatched junction bases numbered 13, after V lost 1 base and J lost 7 bases. This CDR3 comprises 17 residues. The CDR3 DNA reads TGCAGTGCTAGAGGGGCTAGCGGGGGACCGAGAGGGAATGAGCAGTTCTTC. Protein product: CSARGASGGPRGNEQFF.

V is TRBV14 and J is TRBJ1-1; tentative D call: TRBD1 (5 bases). The CDR3 sequence is 14 residues long. V was clipped by 4 bases and J by 3 bases, with 12 bases between them. CDR1 and CDR2 from the germline V gene are SGHDN and FVKESK. CDR3 nucleotide sequence: TGTGCCAGCAGCCTGATTTGGGGGGACACTGAAGCTTTCTTT. Translated, it gives CASSLIWGDTEAFF.

V and J are TRBV20-1 and TRBJ2-1; 14 nucleotides match TRBD2. The CDR3 is 16 residues long. The junction had 9 bases not matched to a gene; V was cut back by 4 bases and J by 7 bases. Germline loops: CDR1 DFQATT, CDR2 SNEGSKA (reference sequence). CDR3 protein: CSANGLAGGPGNEQFF. CDR3 sequence (DNA): TGCAGTGCTAATGGACTAGCGGGAGGCCCGGGGAATGAGCAGTTCTTC.

This clonotype was seen repeatedly, ten times or more. CDR3 loop: CASSLLYEQYF. DNA for the CDR3: TGTGCCAGCAGCTTACTCTACGAGCAGTACTTC. The chain has TRBV7-2 and TRBJ2-7, with D hard to call. CDR3 length equals 11 residues. Per the germline V gene, CDR1 is SGHTA and CDR2 is FQGNSA. V lost 2 bases and J 3 bases, leaving 2 bases between the germline ends.

This clonotype was observed a single time. This chain joins TRBV7-6 and TRBJ2-7; perhaps TRBD2 as D (6 bases). CDR1 is SGHVS, CDR2 FNYEAQ, per germline. Trimming took off 4 bases at V and 3 bases at J, with 16 bases between the two ends. The CDR3 is 15 residues long. CDR3 region: CASSSYWGVDYEQYF. The CDR3, as DNA: TGTGCCAGCAGCTCTTACTGGGGGGTAGACTACGAGCAGTACTTC.

This clonotype was seen a few times. V and J are TRBV12-5 and TRBJ2-7; D not certain. The CDR3 length is 14 residues. V was shortened by 3 bases and J by 2 bases, with 11 bases between the two germline ends. Per germline, CDR1 LGHNT and CDR2 FRNRAP. The CDR3 sequence is CASGFPGSTYEQYF. In DNA, the CDR3 is TGTGCTAGTGGTTTCCCGGGCTCCACCTACGAGCAGTACTTC.

In this sample, this clonotype turned up a few times. The chain recombines TRBV20-1 with TRBJ1-2; 8 nucleotides match TRBD1. Per the germline V gene, CDR1 is DFQATT and CDR2 is SNEGSKA (reference sequence). This CDR3 comprises 11 residues. Here the CDR3 reads CTLRTGNGYTF. The DNA for the CDR3 is TGCACCCTCAGGACAGGGAATGGCTACACCTTC.

This clonotype occurred many times. CDR3: CASSLGLAASYEQYF. CDR3 DNA: TGTGCCAGCAGCTTGGGGCTAGCGGCCTCCTACGAGCAGTACTTC. The V gene is TRBV5-6, the J gene TRBJ2-7; 7 nucleotides line up with TRBD2. The germline CDR1 and CDR2 sequences are SGHDT and YYEEEE. V shed 0 bases and J 0 bases; nucleotides not matched to a gene: 3. The CDR3 is 15 amino acids.

V and J are TRBV19 and TRBJ2-7, with TRBD2 matching 11 bases. Germline V gene sequence: CDR1 LNHDA, CDR2 SQIVND (reference sequence). J lost 2 bases, V lost 7 bases, and 4 bases had no gene match. The CDR3 is 14 residues long. As DNA, the CDR3 is TGTGCCAGTAAGACTAGCGGGAATACCTACGAGCAGTACTTC. Translated, it gives CASKTSGNTYEQYF.

This clonotype was observed a few times. The chain links TRBV18 to TRBJ1-6, with D perhaps TRBD1 (6 bases). The CDR3 is made up of 14 amino acids. Trimming pared 10 bases from V and 12 bases from J, leaving 22 bases between. CDR1 and CDR2 (germline): KGHSH, LQKENI. In DNA, the CDR3 is TGTGCCACCCGCGAGGGGGGGACGAGCGTACCCCTCCACTTT. Translated, it gives CATREGGTSVPLHF.

V usage is TRBV6-1 and J usage is TRBJ2-1; TRBD1 or TRBD2 may be the D gene (5 bases each). The CDR3 length is 18 residues. Germline assignment: CDR1 MNHNS and CDR2 SASEGT. Trimming removed 1 base from V and 0 bases from J, with 16 bases in between. CDR3 in DNA: TGTGCCAGCAGTGAAGTAACTGGACGAGGGGTCTCCTACAATGAGCAGTTCTTC. It is translated as CASSEVTGRGVSYNEQFF.

The chain carries TRBV4-2 and TRBJ2-7, with D perhaps TRBD1 (5 bases). The length of the CDR3 is 13 residues. Trimming pared 1 base from V and 7 bases from J, leaving 11 bases between. Germline-derived CDR1 and CDR2 are LGHNA and YNFKEQ. The CDR3 protein is CASSQASGLEQYF. The CDR3 region has the DNA TGTGCCAGCAGCCAAGCGTCAGGGCTTGAGCAGTACTTC.

This clonotype was found a few times. CDR3 amino acids: CASSLVTEFDEQYF. CDR3 nucleotides: TGTGCCAGCAGCTTAGTAACGGAGTTCGACGAGCAGTACTTC. This chain links TRBV7-2 with TRBJ2-7; D is uncertain. The CDR3 runs to 14 residues. Germline CDR1 and CDR2: SGHTA and FQGNSA. V was clipped by 1 base and J by 5 bases, with 12 bases between them.

The chain employs TRBV28 and TRBJ2-7, with D possibly matching TRBD1 (7 bases). The assigned J gene may be wrong: the sequence end matches TRBJ2-4 better. This CDR3 spans 16 amino acids. Looked up from germline, CDR1 is MDHEN and CDR2 is SYDVKM. The CDR3 protein is CASSFPQGGGKNIQYF. CDR3 in DNA: TGTGCCAGCAGTTTCCCCCAGGGGGGCGGCAAAAACATTCAGTACTTC.

In its sample, this clonotype was seen a few times. The chain joins TRBV12-3 or TRBV12-4 to TRBJ2-1, with 10 bases lining up with TRBD1. CDR3 length equals 15 residues. After removal of 6 bases from V and 4 bases from J, the junction contained 6 bases not matched to a gene. The CDR3, as DNA: TGTGCCAGCAGACGGGGACAGGGGCAGTACAATGAGCAGTTCTTC. Protein product: CASRRGQGQYNEQFF.

This clonotype has just one count. J is TRBJ2-1 and V is TRBV7-6; 11 bases are a match to TRBD1. This CDR3 is built from 15 residues. V shed 4 bases and J 6 bases; nucleotides not matched to a gene: 5. Germline V gene lookup returns CDR1 SGHVS and CDR2 FNYEAQ. The CDR3 spells CASSSGQGEGNEQFF. DNA of the CDR3: TGTGCCAGCAGCTCGGGACAGGGGGAGGGCAATGAGCAGTTCTTC.

This clonotype was seen only a few times. V gene TRBV24-1 combines with J gene TRBJ2-7; 8 bases align to TRBD1. Germline trimming cut 3 bases from V and 4 bases from J; bases unmatched to any gene: 13. In germline, CDR1 is KGHDR, CDR2 SFDVKD. This CDR3 region has 17 residues. The CDR3 sequence: CATSDHGTGRRAYEQYF. CDR3 DNA: TGTGCCACCAGTGATCACGGGACAGGAAGGCGGGCATACGAGCAGTACTTC.

The V call is TRBV28, the J call TRBJ2-1; 7 bases are a match to TRBD1. The CDR3 runs to 15 residues. The junction had 8 bases not matched to a gene; V was cut back by 2 bases and J by 7 bases. The germline gives CDR1 MDHEN, CDR2 SYDVKM. The CDR3 sequence is CASSLRQGVRNEQFF. CDR3 sequence (DNA): TGTGCCAGCAGTTTAAGACAGGGAGTAAGGAATGAGCAGTTCTTC.

This chain uses TRBV28 with TRBJ2-1; TRBD1 agrees at 7 bases. Germline V gene lookup returns CDR1 MDHEN and CDR2 SYDVKM. The junction had 14 bases not matched to a gene; V was cut back by 5 bases and J by 7 bases. CDR3 length: 16 residues. The CDR3 loop reads CASSPSQGFDGNEQFF. Written as DNA, the CDR3 is TGTGCCAGCAGTCCATCACAGGGGTTCGATGGGAATGAGCAGTTCTTC.

The chain couples TRBV12-3 or TRBV12-4 to TRBJ2-4; D possibly corresponds to TRBD2 (5 bases). V dropped 1 base and J dropped 4 bases, with 11 bases sitting between them. This CDR3 has 15 residues. CDR3 nucleotides: TGTGCCAGCAGTTTAGTCGGGAATGTGAAAAACATTCAGTACTTC. It encodes CASSLVGNVKNIQYF.

Only a few counts were recorded for this clonotype. The chain links TRBV3-1 to TRBJ2-6, with a tentative D call TRBD1 (6 bases). This CDR3 has 16 amino acids. The germline V and J ends were trimmed by 4 bases and 2 bases, with 12 bases remaining between them. CDR1 and CDR2 from the germline V gene are LGHDT and YNNKEL (reference sequence). CDR3 in DNA: TGTGCCAGCAGCCCACACTCAGGGGCTGGGGCCAACGTCCTGACTTTC. This gives the protein CASSPHSGAGANVLTF. Based on the CDR3 plus reference TRBV3-1 and TRBJ2-6, the full variable domain is DTAVSQTPKYLVTQMGNDKSIKCEQNLGHDTMYWYKQDSKKFLKIMFSYNNKELIINETVPNRFSPKSPDKAHLNLHINSLELGDSAVYFCASSPHSGAGANVLTFGAGSRLTVL.

CDR3 nucleotides: TGCGCCAGCAGCTTGGAGCCGGGAGAGACCCAGTACTTC. This translates into CASSLEPGETQYF. The chain combines TRBV5-1 with TRBJ2-5; D is uncertain. The CDR3 runs to 13 residues. Germline loops: CDR1 SGHRS, CDR2 YFSETQ. The V end lost 0 bases, the J end lost 4 bases, and 7 bases lay between the germline ends.

The V and J genes are TRBV4-2 and TRBJ2-1; 10 bases are a match to TRBD1. Germline CDR1 is LGHNA and CDR2 is YNFKEQ. The CDR3 contains 15 residues. J gave up 7 bases and V 1 base, and 4 bases lay outside the gene matches. CDR3 DNA sequence: TGTGCCAGCAGCCAAGGTGACAGGGGGCAGAATGAGCAGTTCTTC. Its translation: CASSQGDRGQNEQFF.